The rows below give T cell receptor beta chains drawn from one sample of a study of T cells in Graves' hyperthyroidism and ophthalmopathy. TCRdb re-analysed the multiplex PCR reads in MiXCR, keeping a single row per CDR3 protein. The data contain about 380,000 distinct CDR3 sequences, approximately 18% of them singletons. Material: blood. The receptors were sampled from a man between 18 and 29 years old with Graves' ophthalmopathy. CDR3s include the opening cysteine and the closing phenylalanine or tryptophan. The order of the fields is V gene, clone size, D gene, J gene, CDR3 protein, CDR3 DNA. A D gene is named only where the DNA matches it firmly. A row's size may be missing; if present it is once, few, many or a size class.

v_gene: TRBV12-3/TRBV12-4
abundance: many
d_gene: TRBD2
j_gene: TRBJ2-1
CDR3aa: CASSLADGTSGGPYNEQFF
CDR3nt: TGTGCCAGCAGTTTAGCGGACGGGACTAGCGGGGGGCCGTACAATGAGCAGTTCTTC

v_gene: TRBV2
abundance: many
d_gene: TRBD2
j_gene: TRBJ2-7
CDR3aa: CASNRRGGLNEQYF
CDR3nt: TGTGCCAGCAATCGGCGGGGGGGCCTAAACGAGCAGTACTTC

v_gene: TRBV3-1
abundance: many
d_gene: -
j_gene: TRBJ2-5
CDR3aa: CASSYSWLKQETQYF
CDR3nt: TGTGCCAGCAGTTACTCGTGGCTGAAACAAGAGACCCAGTACTTC

v_gene: TRBV7-9
abundance: -
d_gene: -
j_gene: TRBJ1-2
CDR3aa: CASSFPGATF
CDR3nt: TGTGCCAGCAGCTTCCCGGGCGCCACCTTC

v_gene: TRBV7-2
abundance: few
d_gene: -
j_gene: TRBJ1-2
CDR3aa: CASSFGGLKYGYTF
CDR3nt: TGTGCCAGCAGCTTCGGGGGGCTCAAATATGGCTACACCTTC

v_gene: TRBV29-1
abundance: few
d_gene: -
j_gene: TRBJ2-7
CDR3aa: CSVVEASSYEQYF
CDR3nt: TGCAGCGTGGTTGAGGCGAGCTCCTACGAGCAGTACTTC

v_gene: TRBV20-1
abundance: few
d_gene: TRBD2
j_gene: TRBJ2-7
CDR3aa: CSARGRVAGALYEQYF
CDR3nt: TGCAGTGCTAGAGGGCGGGTAGCGGGGGCCCTCTACGAGCAGTACTTC

v_gene: TRBV7-2
abundance: many
d_gene: TRBD2
j_gene: TRBJ2-7
CDR3aa: CASSNPPGRLAYEQYF
CDR3nt: TGTGCCAGCAGCAATCCCCCCGGGAGGCTCGCCTACGAGCAGTACTTC

v_gene: TRBV3-1
abundance: many
d_gene: -
j_gene: TRBJ1-2
CDR3aa: CASSHGEVGGYTF
CDR3nt: TGTGCCAGCAGCCACGGCGAGGTGGGTGGCTACACCTTC

v_gene: TRBV20-1
abundance: -
d_gene: TRBD2
j_gene: TRBJ2-5
CDR3aa: CSARDLHWVFSGGRETQYF
CDR3nt: TGCAGTGCTAGAGATCTTCATTGGGTATTTAGCGGGGGGAGGGAGACCCAGTACTTC

v_gene: TRBV7-8
abundance: many
d_gene: -
j_gene: TRBJ1-2
CDR3aa: CASSPPFGTESNYGYTF
CDR3nt: TGTGCCAGCAGCCCACCATTCGGGACGGAGTCTAACTATGGCTACACCTTC

v_gene: TRBV12-3/TRBV12-4
abundance: -
d_gene: TRBD2
j_gene: TRBJ2-1
CDR3aa: CASSWEGRSSYNEQFF
CDR3nt: TGTGCCAGCAGTTGGGAGGGAAGGAGCTCCTACAATGAGCAGTTCTTC

v_gene: TRBV11-2
abundance: few
d_gene: -
j_gene: TRBJ1-3
CDR3aa: CASSRTNSGNTIYF
CDR3nt: TGTGCCAGCAGCAGAACCAACTCTGGAAACACCATATATTTT

v_gene: TRBV11-2
abundance: -
d_gene: TRBD2
j_gene: TRBJ2-3
CDR3aa: CASSLWERGLTDTQYF
CDR3nt: TGTGCCAGCAGCTTATGGGAGCGGGGGCTCACAGATACGCAGTATTTT

v_gene: TRBV6-1
abundance: few
d_gene: TRBD1
j_gene: TRBJ2-1
CDR3aa: CASNLNPGTGLNNEQFF
CDR3nt: TGTGCCAGCAATTTAAACCCGGGGACAGGGCTTAACAATGAGCAGTTCTTC

v_gene: TRBV5-6
abundance: few
d_gene: -
j_gene: TRBJ1-2
CDR3aa: CASSLVGGIQGLYGYTF
CDR3nt: TGTGCCAGCAGCTTGGTCGGTGGGATACAGGGCCTCTATGGCTACACCTTC

v_gene: TRBV6-1
abundance: many
d_gene: -
j_gene: TRBJ2-2
CDR3aa: CASRAIQGSGELFF
CDR3nt: TGTGCCAGCAGAGCAATACAGGGATCCGGGGAGCTGTTTTTT

v_gene: TRBV4-1
abundance: many
d_gene: -
j_gene: TRBJ1-1
CDR3aa: CASSQARTGLNTEAFF
CDR3nt: TGCGCCAGCAGCCAAGCGCGCACAGGGCTGAACACTGAAGCTTTCTTT

v_gene: TRBV12-3/TRBV12-4
abundance: once
d_gene: -
j_gene: TRBJ1-5
CDR3aa: CASSLGLGGYSNQPQHF
CDR3nt: TGTGCCAGCAGTTTAGGGTTAGGGGGTTATAGCAATCAGCCCCAGCATTTT